This T cell receptor beta chain derives from a study of T-cell reconstitution after alpha-beta-depleted transplantation in children. A library of TCRbeta sequences, prepared with unique molecular identifiers, was generated. In TCRdb, the PCR reads were re-called with MiXCR into one record per CDR3 protein. The data contain about 980,000 distinct CDR3 sequences, about 31% of them seen just once; the ten biggest clones take up roughly 27%. This CDR3 comprises 14 residues. V lost 5 bases, J lost 5 bases, and 13 bases lay in between. The germline CDR1 and CDR2 sequences are MNHEY and SMNVEV (reference sequence).

This specimen consisted of PBMCs, mostly from graft donor cells, obtained 360 days after TCRalphabeta/CD19-depleted stem cell transplant. The rearrangement joins TRBV27 to TRBJ2-1; D perhaps matches TRBD2 (7 bases). The receptor was derived from a boy under two years old who had a stem cell transplant for SCID, so the T cells may come from the graft donor. The DNA for the CDR3 is TGTGCCAGCAGTCGTGGGGGGGCCCACAATGAGCAGTTCTTC. Its translation is CASSRGGAHNEQFF.